This TCR beta chain was recovered during a study of cytomegalovirus exposure and HLA in healthy donors. This clone was detected only a few times. Despite likely unrecorded immune exposures, the donors were nominally healthy at the time of sampling. PCR amplification relied on 60 Vbeta primers (plus 13 Jbeta primers). Sequenced by immunoSEQ multiplex PCR; TCRdb stores in-frame clones only, minus some. The data contain 140,000 to 150,000 clones, roughly a tenth of them singletons. This receptor was obtained from a male donor in good health and CMV-seronegative. Sequenced sample: PBMCs.

Written as DNA, the CDR3 is TGTGCCAGCAGTGCCAAGCGGACCGGGGAGCTGTTTTTT. This gives the protein CASSAKRTGELFF. J is TRBJ2-2 and V is TRBV28, with D tentatively TRBD2 (5 bases). The CDR3 totals 13 residues. Looked up from germline, CDR1 is MDHEN and CDR2 is SYDVKM. V was shortened by 5 bases and J by 5 bases, with 9 bases between the two germline ends.